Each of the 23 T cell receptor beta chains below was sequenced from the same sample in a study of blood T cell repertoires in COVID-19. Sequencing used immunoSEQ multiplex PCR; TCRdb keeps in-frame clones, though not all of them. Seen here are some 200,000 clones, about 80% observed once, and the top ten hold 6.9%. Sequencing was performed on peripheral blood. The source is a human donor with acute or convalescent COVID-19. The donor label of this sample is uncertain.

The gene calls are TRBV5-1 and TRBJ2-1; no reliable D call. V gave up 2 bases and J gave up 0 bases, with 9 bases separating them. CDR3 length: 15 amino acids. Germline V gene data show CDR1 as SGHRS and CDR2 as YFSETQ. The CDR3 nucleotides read TGCGCCAGCAGCTTAGCGCTTCGCTCCTACAATGAGCAGTTCTTC. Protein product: CASSLALRSYNEQFF.

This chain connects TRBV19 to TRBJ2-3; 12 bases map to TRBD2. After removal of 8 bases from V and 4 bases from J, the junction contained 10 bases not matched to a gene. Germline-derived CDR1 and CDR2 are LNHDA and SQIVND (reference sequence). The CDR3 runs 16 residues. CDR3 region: CASPALAGGRADTQYF. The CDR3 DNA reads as TGTGCCAGTCCCGCTCTAGCGGGAGGGCGTGCAGATACGCAGTATTTT.

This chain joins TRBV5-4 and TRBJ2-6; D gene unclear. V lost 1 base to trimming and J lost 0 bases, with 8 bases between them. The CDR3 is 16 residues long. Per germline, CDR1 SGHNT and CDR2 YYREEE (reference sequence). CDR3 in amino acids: CASSLRANSGANVLTF. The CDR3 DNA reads TGTGCCAGCAGCTTGAGAGCTAACTCTGGGGCCAACGTCCTGACTTTC.

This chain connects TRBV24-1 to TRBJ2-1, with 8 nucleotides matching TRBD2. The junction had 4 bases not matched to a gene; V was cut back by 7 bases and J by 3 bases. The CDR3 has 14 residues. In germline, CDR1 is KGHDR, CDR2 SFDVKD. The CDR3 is CATRSGSLYNEQFF. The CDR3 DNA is TGTGCCACCAGGAGCGGGAGCCTCTACAATGAGCAGTTCTTC.

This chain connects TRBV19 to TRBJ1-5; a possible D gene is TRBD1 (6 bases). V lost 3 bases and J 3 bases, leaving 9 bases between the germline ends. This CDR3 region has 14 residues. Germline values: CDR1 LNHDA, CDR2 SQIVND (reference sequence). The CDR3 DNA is TGTGCCAGTAGTATTACAGGGCCCAATCAGCCCCAGCATTTT. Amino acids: CASSITGPNQPQHF.

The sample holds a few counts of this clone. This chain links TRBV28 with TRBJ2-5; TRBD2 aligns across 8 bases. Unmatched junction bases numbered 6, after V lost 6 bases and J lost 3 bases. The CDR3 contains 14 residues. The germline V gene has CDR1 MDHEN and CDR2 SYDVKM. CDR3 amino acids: CASSPLAEEETQYF. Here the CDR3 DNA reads TGTGCCAGCAGCCCACTAGCGGAGGAAGAGACCCAGTACTTC.

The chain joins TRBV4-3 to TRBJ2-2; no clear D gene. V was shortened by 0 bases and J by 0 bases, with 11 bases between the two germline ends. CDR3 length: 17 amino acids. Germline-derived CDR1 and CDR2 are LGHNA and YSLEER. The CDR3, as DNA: TGCGCCAGCAGCCAAGATGCCGACACAGCGAACACCGGGGAGCTGTTTTTT. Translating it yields CASSQDADTANTGELFF.

The CDR3 nucleotides are TGTGCCAGCAGCTTCTCCGGGGTGCGGGCTAACACCGGGGAGCTGTTTTTT. This translates into CASSFSGVRANTGELFF. The V and J genes are TRBV11-3 and TRBJ2-2, with a possible D match to TRBD2 (5 bases). Germline V gene lookup returns CDR1 SGHNT and CDR2 YENEEA. Trimming left V 3 bases short and J 2 bases short, with 16 bases between. CDR3 length: 17 residues.

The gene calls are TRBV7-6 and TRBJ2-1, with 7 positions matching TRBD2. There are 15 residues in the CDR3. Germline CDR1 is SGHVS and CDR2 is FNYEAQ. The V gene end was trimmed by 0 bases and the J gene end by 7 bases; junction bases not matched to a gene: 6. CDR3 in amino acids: CASSLANGRLNEQFF. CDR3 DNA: TGTGCCAGCAGCTTAGCCAACGGGAGGCTAAATGAGCAGTTCTTC.

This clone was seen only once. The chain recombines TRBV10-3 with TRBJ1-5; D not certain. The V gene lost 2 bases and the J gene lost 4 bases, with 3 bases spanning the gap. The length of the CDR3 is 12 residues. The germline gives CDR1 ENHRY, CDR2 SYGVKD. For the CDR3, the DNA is TGTGCCATCAGTGAGCGGAATCAGCCCCAGCATTTT. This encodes CAISERNQPQHF.

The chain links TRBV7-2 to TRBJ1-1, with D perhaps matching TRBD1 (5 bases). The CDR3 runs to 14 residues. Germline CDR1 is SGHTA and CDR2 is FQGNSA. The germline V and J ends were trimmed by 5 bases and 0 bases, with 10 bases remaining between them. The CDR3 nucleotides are TGTGCCAGCAGCAGCGGGGCACTGAACACTGAAGCTTTCTTT. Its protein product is CASSSGALNTEAFF. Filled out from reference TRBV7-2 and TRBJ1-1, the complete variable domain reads GAGVSQSPSNKVTEKGKDVELRCDPISGHTALYWYRQSLGQGLEFLIYFQGNSAPDKSGLPSDRFSAERTGGSVSTLTIQRTQQEDSAVYLCASSSGALNTEAFFGQGTRLTVV.

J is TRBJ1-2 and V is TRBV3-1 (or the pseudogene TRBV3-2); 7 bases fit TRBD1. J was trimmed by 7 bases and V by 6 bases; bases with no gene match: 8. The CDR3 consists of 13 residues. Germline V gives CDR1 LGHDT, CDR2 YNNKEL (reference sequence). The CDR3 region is CASSQNYRGGYTF. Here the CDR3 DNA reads TGTGCCAGCAGTCAGAACTACAGGGGTGGCTACACCTTC.

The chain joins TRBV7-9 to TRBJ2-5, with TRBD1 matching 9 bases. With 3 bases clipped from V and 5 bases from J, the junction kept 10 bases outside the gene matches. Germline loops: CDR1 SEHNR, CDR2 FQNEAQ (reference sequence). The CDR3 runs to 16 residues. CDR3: CASSFTLQGAVETQYF. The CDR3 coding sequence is TGTGCCAGCAGCTTTACTTTACAGGGGGCGGTGGAGACCCAGTACTTC.

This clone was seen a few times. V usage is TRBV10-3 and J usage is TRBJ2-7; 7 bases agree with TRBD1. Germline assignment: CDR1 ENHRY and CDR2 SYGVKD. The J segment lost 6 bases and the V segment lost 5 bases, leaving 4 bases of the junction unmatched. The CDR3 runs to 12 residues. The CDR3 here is CAISPTGREQYF. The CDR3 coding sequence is TGTGCCATCAGTCCGACAGGGCGCGAGCAGTACTTC.

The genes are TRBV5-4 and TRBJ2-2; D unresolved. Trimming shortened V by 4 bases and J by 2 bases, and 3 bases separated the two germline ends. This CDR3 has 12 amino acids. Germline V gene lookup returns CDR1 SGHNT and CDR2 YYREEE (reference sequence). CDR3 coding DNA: TGTGCCAGCAGCAGCAACACCGGGGAGCTGTTTTTT. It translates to CASSSNTGELFF.

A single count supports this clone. CDR3 in DNA: TGTGCCAGCAGCCAAGATCCGGGGTCGACTGAAGCTTTCTTT. Its translation is CASSQDPGSTEAFF. The chain is built from TRBV14 and TRBJ1-1; no clear D gene. Between the trimmed V and J ends, which lost 0 bases and 5 bases, there was a span of 10 bases. CDR1 and CDR2 from the germline V gene are SGHDN and FVKESK. The CDR3 runs to 14 residues. The full variable domain, in which reference TRBV14 and TRBJ1-1 provide the parts outside the CDR3, is EAGVTQFPSHSVIEKGQTVTLRCDPISGHDNLYWYRRVMGKEIKFLLHFVKESKQDESGMPNNRFLAERTGGTYSTLKVQPAELEDSGVYFCASSQDPGSTEAFFGQGTRLTVV.

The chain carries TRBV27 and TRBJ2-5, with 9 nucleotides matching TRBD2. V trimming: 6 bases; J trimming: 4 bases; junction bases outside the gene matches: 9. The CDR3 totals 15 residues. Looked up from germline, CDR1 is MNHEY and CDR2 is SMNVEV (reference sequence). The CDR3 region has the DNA TGTGCCAGCAGCTACCGTAGCGGGAGAGGAGAGACCCAGTACTTC. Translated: CASSYRSGRGETQYF.

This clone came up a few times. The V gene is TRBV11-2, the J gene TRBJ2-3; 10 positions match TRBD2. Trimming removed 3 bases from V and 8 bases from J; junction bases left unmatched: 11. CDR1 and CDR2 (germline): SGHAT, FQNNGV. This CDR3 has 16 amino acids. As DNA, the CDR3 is TGTGCCAGCAGCTTGGACCTAGCGGGGGCAAAGGGTACGCAGTATTTT. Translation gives CASSLDLAGAKGTQYF.

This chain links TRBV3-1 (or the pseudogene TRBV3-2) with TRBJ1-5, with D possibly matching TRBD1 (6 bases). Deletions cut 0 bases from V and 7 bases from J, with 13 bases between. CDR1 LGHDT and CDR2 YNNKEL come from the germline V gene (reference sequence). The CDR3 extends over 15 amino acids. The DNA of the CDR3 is TGTGCCAGCAGCCAAGATGCGGGGGGCGGACAGCCCCAGCATTTT. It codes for CASSQDAGGGQPQHF.

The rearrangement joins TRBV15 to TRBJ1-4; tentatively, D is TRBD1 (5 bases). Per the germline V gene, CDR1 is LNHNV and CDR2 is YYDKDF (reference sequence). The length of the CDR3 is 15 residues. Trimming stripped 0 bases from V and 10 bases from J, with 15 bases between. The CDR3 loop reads CATSRDSGSVGKLFF. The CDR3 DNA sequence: TGTGCCACCAGCAGAGATTCAGGGTCGGTGGGAAAACTGTTTTTT.

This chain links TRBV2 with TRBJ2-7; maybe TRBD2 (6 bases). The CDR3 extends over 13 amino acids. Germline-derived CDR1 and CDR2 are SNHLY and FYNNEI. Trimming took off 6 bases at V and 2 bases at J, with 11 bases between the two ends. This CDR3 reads CASRSGGTYEQYF. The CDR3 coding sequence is TGTGCCAGCAGGAGCGGAGGGACCTACGAGCAGTACTTC.

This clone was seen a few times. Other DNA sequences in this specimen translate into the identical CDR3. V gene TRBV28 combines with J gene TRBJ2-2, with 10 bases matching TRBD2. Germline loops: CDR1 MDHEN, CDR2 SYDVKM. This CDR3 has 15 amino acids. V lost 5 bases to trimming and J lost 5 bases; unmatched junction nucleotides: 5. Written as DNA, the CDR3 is TGTGCCAGCAGTCAGACTAGCGGGCGGACCGGGGAGCTGTTTTTT. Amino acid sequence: CASSQTSGRTGELFF.

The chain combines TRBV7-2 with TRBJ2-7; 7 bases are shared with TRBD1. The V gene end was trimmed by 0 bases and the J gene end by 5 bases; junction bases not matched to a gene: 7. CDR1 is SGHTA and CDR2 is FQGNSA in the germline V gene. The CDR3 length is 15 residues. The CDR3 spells CASSLASGTDHEQYF. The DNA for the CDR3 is TGTGCCAGCAGCTTAGCCTCCGGGACAGATCACGAGCAGTACTTC.